Listed here are 32 T cell receptor beta chains from one sample, sequenced in a study of blood T cell repertoires in COVID-19. Profiled with immunoSEQ multiplex PCR; TCRdb holds only in-frame clones, not every one. The sample lists under 300,000 clones, around 80% occurring once. Sequences were obtained from peripheral blood. The receptors stem from a woman aged 40 to 50 with active or convalescent COVID-19.

V is TRBV6-5 and J is TRBJ2-7; D might be TRBD1 (5 bases). With 5 bases removed from V and 0 bases from J, the gap between germline ends came to 8 bases. CDR3 length: 13 amino acids. Germline V CDR1 and CDR2: MNHEY, SVGAGI. DNA of the CDR3: TGTGCCAGCAGTCACAGGTTCTCCTACGAGCAGTACGTC. Protein: CASSHRFSYEQYV.

This clone has at least ten counts. The gene calls are TRBV7-9 and TRBJ1-6, with D perhaps TRBD1 (6 bases). Germline CDR1 reads SEHNR; CDR2 reads FQNEAQ (reference sequence). Trimming removed 5 bases from V and 14 bases from J, with 19 bases in between. The length of the CDR3 is 14 residues. The CDR3 sequence: CASSPRQEWKALHF. CDR3 sequence (DNA): TGTGCCAGCAGCCCCCGACAGGAGTGGAAGGCCCTCCACTTT.

J is TRBJ2-2 and V is TRBV30; the match to TRBD2 covers 12 bases. The V segment lost 1 base and the J segment 5 bases; nucleotides outside the gene matches: 5. The CDR3 length is 16 residues. Germline CDR1 is GTSNPN and CDR2 is SVGIG (reference sequence). Here the CDR3 DNA reads TGTGCCTGGAGTGGCCTAGCGGGGGGGCCAACCGGGGAGCTGTTTTTT. Protein: CAWSGLAGGPTGELFF.

In this sample, this clone turned up once. The chain combines TRBV11-2 with TRBJ1-1; perhaps TRBD1 as D (5 bases). This CDR3 is 17 amino acids long. Germline V CDR1 and CDR2: SGHAT, FQNNGV. V lost 0 bases and J lost 2, with 16 bases in between. The CDR3 reads CASSLDGAGFFNTEAFF. DNA for the CDR3: TGTGCCAGCAGCTTAGACGGTGCAGGGTTTTTTAACACTGAAGCTTTCTTT.

This chain connects TRBV9 to TRBJ1-6; D is possibly TRBD1 (6 bases). Germline V gives CDR1 SGDLS, CDR2 YYNGEE. This CDR3 is 14 amino acids long. V dropped 0 bases and J dropped 9 bases, with 10 bases sitting between them. CDR3 region: CASSVAGGRSPLHF. In DNA, the CDR3 is TGTGCCAGCAGCGTAGCCGGGGGGCGTTCACCCCTCCACTTT.

V is TRBV18 and J is TRBJ2-7; 8 nucleotides match TRBD1. The CDR3 runs 13 residues. The germline V gene encodes CDR1 KGHSH and CDR2 LQKENI. The ends lost 5 bases at V and 6 bases at J; junction bases unmatched: 6. CDR3 loop: CASSGQGAGEQYV. DNA of the CDR3: TGTGCCAGCTCAGGGCAGGGGGCTGGCGAGCAGTACGTC.

The chain carries TRBV7-2 and TRBJ2-3, with D perhaps matching TRBD1 (6 bases). The V gene's germline CDR1 is SGHTA and CDR2 FQGNSA. The CDR3 has 17 residues. V gave up 1 base and J gave up 2 bases, with 16 bases separating them. The CDR3 bases are TGTGCCAGCAGCTTAGACTGGACAGAGGCTCTCACAGATACGCAGTATTTT. It encodes CASSLDWTEALTDTQYF.

The chain uses TRBV19 and TRBJ1-4; 8 nucleotides agree with TRBD1. Germline V lookup: CDR1 LNHDA, CDR2 SQIVND (reference sequence). This CDR3 contains 13 residues. V gave up 5 bases and J gave up 8 bases; unmatched junction bases: 4. The CDR3: CASSQGAREKLFF. The CDR3 coding sequence is TGTGCCAGTAGTCAGGGGGCCAGGGAAAAACTGTTTTTT.

The rearrangement links TRBV12-5 to TRBJ2-3, with no clear D. CDR3 length: 14 amino acids. In germline, CDR1 is LGHNT, CDR2 FRNRAP. V was clipped by 2 bases and J by 4 bases, with 10 bases between them. The CDR3 spells CASGLQRGSDTQYF. For the CDR3, the DNA is TGTGCTAGTGGTTTGCAGCGAGGTTCAGATACGCAGTATTTT. Full variable domain (missing parts from reference TRBV12-5 and TRBJ2-3): DARVTQTPRHKVTEMGQEVTMRCQPILGHNTVFWYRQTMMQGLELLAYFRNRAPLDDSGMPKDRFSAEMPDATLATLKIQPSEPRDSAVYFCASGLQRGSDTQYFGPGTRLTVL.

The rearrangement joins TRBV9 to TRBJ1-1; D uncertain. The CDR3 covers 13 residues. CDR1 and CDR2 from the germline V gene are SGDLS and YYNGEE. Trimming removed 2 bases from V and 4 bases from J, with 9 bases in between. CDR3 residues: CASSVELGTEAFF. CDR3 in DNA: TGTGCCAGCAGCGTCGAACTTGGCACTGAAGCTTTCTTT.

This clone has just one count. The chain employs TRBV29-1 and TRBJ1-1; D may be TRBD1 (5 bases). The CDR3 contains 14 residues. V lost 7 bases and J 0 bases, leaving 15 bases between the germline ends. Germline values: CDR1 SQVTM, CDR2 ANQGSEA. This CDR3 is CSAKTQGVNTEAFF. The CDR3 nucleotides are TGCAGCGCCAAAACCCAGGGCGTGAACACTGAAGCTTTCTTT.

The chain is built from TRBV18 and TRBJ2-2; 8 bases fit TRBD1. The CDR3 spans 15 residues. The germline CDR1 and CDR2 sequences are KGHSH and LQKENI. V shed 6 bases, J shed 3 bases, and the junction held 6 bases outside the gene matches. In DNA form, the CDR3 reads TGTGCCAGCTCGCAGACAGGGGTTGACACCGGGGAGCTGTTTTTT. It yields the protein CASSQTGVDTGELFF.

This clone was detected only once. This chain uses TRBV11-2 with TRBJ1-3, with 8 positions matching TRBD1. With 1 base clipped from V and 0 bases from J, the junction kept 2 bases outside the gene matches. This CDR3 spans 16 amino acids. CDR1 and CDR2 (germline): SGHAT, FQNNGV. The CDR3 sequence is CASSLATGGSGNTIYF. CDR3 DNA: TGTGCCAGCAGCTTAGCTACAGGGGGCTCTGGAAACACCATATATTTT.

This clone showed up just a few times. The chain recombines TRBV5-4 with TRBJ1-1; D unclear. This CDR3 is 14 amino acids long. Trimming removed 2 bases from V and 0 bases from J, with 8 bases in between. Germline CDR1 is SGHNT and CDR2 is YYREEE (reference sequence). CDR3 sequence reads: CASSFEGLNTEAFF. The CDR3 nucleotides are TGTGCCAGCAGCTTTGAGGGATTGAACACTGAAGCTTTCTTT.

This clone has just a few counts. J is TRBJ1-5 and V is TRBV23-1; tentative D call: TRBD1 (6 bases). TRBV23-1 has ORF status, its function being uncertain. Trimming stripped 5 bases from V and 1 base from J, with 12 bases between. The CDR3 spans 15 residues. CDR3 amino acids: CASSRTVHSNQPQHF. The DNA for the CDR3 is TGCGCCAGCAGTAGGACAGTTCACAGCAATCAGCCCCAGCATTTT.

This clone was observed a single time. J is TRBJ1-1 and V is TRBV4-1, with 7 bases identical to TRBD1. The V and J ends lost 2 bases and 1 base, in that order; junction bases with no gene match: 7. Looked up from germline, CDR1 is MGHRA and CDR2 is YSYEKL. The CDR3 contains 16 residues. The CDR3 loop is CASSQLMTGSNTEAFF. The CDR3 coding sequence is TGCGCCAGCAGCCAACTAATGACAGGGTCGAACACTGAAGCTTTCTTT.

This clone was observed a few times. The chain has TRBV7-2 and TRBJ1-5; D unresolved. The CDR3 sequence is 15 residues long. V lost 3 bases to trimming and J lost 2 bases, with 11 bases between them. The germline gives CDR1 SGHTA, CDR2 FQGNSA. The CDR3 reads CASSFGSGGNQPQHF. The CDR3 DNA sequence: TGTGCCAGCAGCTTCGGGTCCGGAGGCAATCAGCCCCAGCATTTT.

This chain links TRBV5-6 with TRBJ1-4; 10 nucleotides agree with TRBD1. The CDR3 covers 15 residues. CDR1 is SGHDT, CDR2 YYEEEE, per germline. The V and J ends lost 5 bases and 8 bases, in that order; junction bases with no gene match: 9. CDR3: CASRLKTGGEEKLFF. The CDR3 DNA sequence: TGTGCCAGCAGATTAAAGACAGGGGGCGAGGAAAAACTGTTTTTT.

The J gene is TRBJ1-2, the V gene TRBV11-3, with D tentatively TRBD1 (6 bases). V gave up 3 bases and J gave up 3 bases, with 11 bases separating them. This CDR3 comprises 14 residues. Germline-derived CDR1 and CDR2 are SGHNT and YENEEA. CDR3 sequence reads: CASSLGARDYGYTF. The CDR3, as DNA: TGTGCCAGCAGCTTGGGGGCGCGTGACTATGGCTACACCTTC.

The CDR3 reads CASSKQGSFDEQYF. The CDR3 DNA reads as TGTGCCAGCAGCAAGCAGGGAAGTTTCGACGAGCAGTACTTC. The chain has TRBV9 and TRBJ2-7; possible D gene TRBD1, 5 bases. Germline CDR1 SGDLS, CDR2 YYNGEE. V lost 4 bases to trimming and J lost 5 bases, with 16 bases between them. This CDR3 region has 14 residues.

This clone was observed a few times. The chain joins TRBV5-1 to TRBJ2-6, with 9 positions matching TRBD1. Germline V gene sequence: CDR1 SGHRS, CDR2 YFSETQ. The V segment lost 4 bases and the J segment 0 bases; nucleotides outside the gene matches: 5. The CDR3 is made up of 17 amino acids. CDR3 region: CASSAGTGRSGANVLTF. The CDR3 coding sequence is TGCGCCAGCAGCGCTGGGACAGGGCGCTCTGGGGCCAACGTCCTGACTTTC. Supplemented by reference TRBV5-1 and TRBJ2-6, the full variable domain reads KAGVTQTPRYLIKTRGQQVTLSCSPISGHRSVSWYQQTPGQGLQFLFEYFSETQRNKGNFPGRFSGRQFSNSRSEMNVSTLELGDSALYLCASSAGTGRSGANVLTFGAGSRLTVL.

V is TRBV11-2 and J is TRBJ1-6; 9 bases line up with TRBD1. Looked up from germline, CDR1 is SGHAT and CDR2 is FQNNGV. This CDR3 has 14 amino acids. V shed 5 bases and J 10 bases; nucleotides not matched to a gene: 6. The CDR3 DNA reads as TGTGCCAGCAGCCGTGGGACAGGGAAATCACCCCTCCACTTT. It codes for CASSRGTGKSPLHF.

The chain joins TRBV14 to TRBJ1-6, with D perhaps TRBD1 (5 bases). CDR3 length: 13 amino acids. Germline CDR1 is SGHDN and CDR2 is FVKESK. V lost 4 bases and J lost 9, with 10 bases in between. Written as DNA, the CDR3 is TGTGCCAGCAGCCGCGGGGGGAGTTCACCCCTCCACTTT. Its protein product is CASSRGGSSPLHF. Filled out from reference TRBV14 and TRBJ1-6, the complete variable domain reads EAGVTQFPSHSVIEKGQTVTLRCDPISGHDNLYWYRRVMGKEIKFLLHFVKESKQDESGMPNNRFLAERTGGTYSTLKVQPAELEDSGVYFCASSRGGSSPLHFGNGTRLTVT.

This rearrangement joins TRBV19 to TRBJ1-1; D call uncertain. Germline CDR1 reads LNHDA; CDR2 reads SQIVND (reference sequence). Trimming left V 5 bases short and J 1 base short, with 14 bases between. The CDR3 extends over 15 amino acids. The CDR3 reads CASSYGRVANTEAFF. The CDR3 DNA reads as TGTGCCAGTAGTTATGGCCGGGTCGCGAACACTGAAGCTTTCTTT.

CDR3 DNA: TGTGCCAGCAGCGTAGTGACAGGGGGGTACAATGAGCAGTTCTTC. This sequence encodes CASSVVTGGYNEQFF. The gene calls are TRBV9 and TRBJ2-1; 9 nucleotides line up with TRBD1. The CDR3 runs to 15 residues. Germline CDR1 SGDLS, CDR2 YYNGEE. The J segment lost 4 bases and the V segment lost 0 bases, leaving 2 bases of the junction unmatched.

The V gene is TRBV7-3, the J gene TRBJ2-3, with D perhaps matching TRBD2 (6 bases). Trimming removed 5 bases at V and 5 bases at J, with 14 bases between. The CDR3 has 14 residues. Per germline, CDR1 SGHTA and CDR2 FQGTGA. Here the CDR3 reads CASSTTGRGDTQYF. DNA for the CDR3: TGTGCCAGCAGCACCACCGGGCGGGGAGATACGCAGTATTTT.

This clone is a singleton in its sample. The chain joins TRBV18 to TRBJ2-7; possible D gene TRBD2, 5 bases. Germline-derived CDR1 and CDR2 are KGHSH and LQKENI. The CDR3 runs to 15 residues. V was cut by 3 bases and J by 2 bases, with 14 bases left in between. CDR3 sequence reads: CASSPTPGNTYEQYF. CDR3 bases: TGTGCCAGCTCACCTACACCCGGGAATACCTACGAGCAGTACTTC.

The chain links TRBV19 to TRBJ2-1, with 11 bases identical to TRBD1. The CDR3 length is 16 residues. V lost 0 bases, J lost 4 bases, and 2 bases stayed unmatched. Germline loops: CDR1 LNHDA, CDR2 SQIVND (reference sequence). The CDR3, as DNA: TGTGCCAGTAGTATAGAGGGACAGGGGGGTTACAATGAGCAGTTCTTC. Protein sequence: CASSIEGQGGYNEQFF.

The rearrangement uses TRBV28 and TRBJ1-2; 8 positions agree with TRBD1. V was clipped by 4 bases and J by 10 bases; unmatched bases: 11. This CDR3 spans 14 amino acids. The germline V gene has CDR1 MDHEN and CDR2 SYDVKM. The CDR3 bases are TGTGCCAGCAGTTCCCGACAGGGGCTTGGGTCCTACACCTTC. This sequence encodes CASSSRQGLGSYTF.

The chain recombines TRBV18 with TRBJ2-6; 11 bases fit TRBD1. CDR1 and CDR2 (germline): KGHSH, LQKENI. With V trimmed by 5 bases and J by 2 bases, 11 bases remained unmatched. The CDR3 consists of 19 residues. The CDR3 is CASSSRSGQGAAGANVLTF. CDR3 nucleotides: TGTGCCAGCTCATCGCGGTCCGGACAGGGGGCTGCTGGGGCCAACGTCCTGACTTTC.

This clone has a count of ten or more. The CDR3 spells CASRLGQGPSYEQYV. CDR3 nucleotide sequence: TGTGCCAGCAGGCTTGGACAGGGACCATCCTACGAGCAGTACGTC. V gene TRBV7-8 combines with J gene TRBJ2-7, with 8 bases aligning to TRBD1. The CDR3 contains 15 residues. V shed 6 bases, J shed 1 base, and the junction held 8 bases outside the gene matches. CDR1 SGHVS and CDR2 FQNEAQ come from the germline V gene.

The chain uses TRBV3-1 (or the pseudogene TRBV3-2) and TRBJ2-1, with 11 bases that match TRBD1. Germline V gene data show CDR1 as LGHDT and CDR2 as YNNKEL (reference sequence). V was clipped by 4 bases and J by 3 bases; unmatched bases: 2. The CDR3 has 15 amino acids. CDR3 region: CASSPGQGVYNEQFF. For the CDR3, the DNA is TGTGCCAGCAGCCCGGGACAGGGGGTCTACAATGAGCAGTTCTTC.